Presented here are 29 T cell receptor beta chains from one specimen sequenced in a study of control samples from healthy donors and cancer patients. Only in-frame clones appear in the TCRdb table, and some are missing; sequencing was by immunoSEQ multiplex PCR. Of 100,000 to 120,000 clones in the sample, roughly four fifths were seen once. The sample was blood. The receptors stem from a man aged 18-30 years in good health.

V and J are TRBV7-2 and TRBJ1-1, with a possible D match to TRBD1 (5 bases). CDR3 size: 14 residues. V lost 1 base and J lost 4, with 10 bases in between. Germline V lookup: CDR1 SGHTA, CDR2 FQGNSA. CDR3 DNA: TGTGCCAGCAGCTTAGGAAGGGGAAGCACTGAAGCTTTCTTT. Amino acid sequence: CASSLGRGSTEAFF.

The genes are TRBV19 and TRBJ1-1; 12 nucleotides match TRBD1. V lost 5 bases and J lost 10; bases outside the gene matches: 11. Germline assignment: CDR1 LNHDA and CDR2 SQIVND (reference sequence). The length of the CDR3 is 15 residues. The CDR3: CASSRPPGQGAIAFF. The CDR3 DNA is TGTGCCAGTAGTCGGCCCCCGGGACAGGGGGCAATAGCTTTCTTT.

This rearrangement joins TRBV5-1 to TRBJ1-1; 9 bases fit TRBD1. The CDR3 length is 14 residues. CDR1 and CDR2 from the germline V gene are SGHRS and YFSETQ. Trimming cost V 5 bases and J 6 bases; bases outside gene matches: 8. The CDR3 DNA reads as TGCGCCAGCAGGACCGGGACAGGGATTGCTGAAGCTTTCTTT. Its protein is CASRTGTGIAEAFF. The full variable domain, with the rest looked up from reference TRBV5-1 and TRBJ1-1, is KAGVTQTPRYLIKTRGQQVTLSCSPISGHRSVSWYQQTPGQGLQFLFEYFSETQRNKGNFPGRFSGRQFSNSRSEMNVSTLELGDSALYLCASRTGTGIAEAFFGQGTRLTVV.

This sequence joins TRBV29-1 and TRBJ2-3; 15 positions agree with TRBD2. J gave up 1 base and V 7 bases, and 6 bases lay outside the gene matches. The V gene's germline CDR1 is SQVTM and CDR2 ANQGSEA. The CDR3 has 16 amino acids. CDR3 amino acids: CSAGGLAGGGTDTQYF. The DNA of the CDR3 is TGCAGCGCCGGCGGACTAGCGGGGGGGGGCACAGATACGCAGTATTTT.

The CDR3 is CASSSSGNPNEKLFF. For the CDR3, the DNA is TGTGCCAGCAGCTCTTCAGGGAACCCCAATGAAAAACTGTTTTTT. The chain combines TRBV7-9 with TRBJ1-4, with D maybe TRBD1 (5 bases). Trimming removed 4 bases from V and 5 bases from J, with 14 bases in between. Germline V gives CDR1 SEHNR, CDR2 FQNEAQ (reference sequence). The CDR3 length is 15 residues.

This sequence joins TRBV5-4 and TRBJ2-1; D may be TRBD1 (5 bases). CDR1 is SGHNT, CDR2 YYREEE, per germline (reference sequence). Trimming shortened V by 0 bases and J by 6 bases, and 16 bases separated the two germline ends. CDR3 length equals 16 residues. CDR3 residues: CASSLAGQGRSNEQFF. The DNA for the CDR3 is TGTGCCAGCAGCTTGGCTGGACAAGGCCGTTCCAATGAGCAGTTCTTC.

V and J are TRBV5-6 and TRBJ2-7, with TRBD1 identical over 9 bases. This CDR3 is 16 amino acids long. Unmatched junction bases numbered 8, after V lost 4 bases and J lost 0 bases. Germline CDR1 is SGHDT and CDR2 is YYEEEE. The CDR3 region has the DNA TGTGCCAGCAGCATTCTTTGGGACAGGGCCTCCTACGAGCAGTACTTC. Protein sequence: CASSILWDRASYEQYF.

The chain links TRBV9 to TRBJ2-1, with D perhaps TRBD2 (6 bases). Trimming shortened V by 0 bases and J by 2 bases, and 9 bases separated the two germline ends. Germline V gene lookup returns CDR1 SGDLS and CDR2 YYNGEE. The CDR3 is 15 residues long. CDR3 DNA sequence: TGTGCCAGCAGCGTAGCACTAGCCCCCTACAATGAGCAGTTCTTC. Translation: CASSVALAPYNEQFF. Full variable domain (missing parts from reference TRBV9 and TRBJ2-1): DSGVTQTPKHLITATGQRVTLRCSPRSGDLSVYWYQQSLDQGLQFLIQYYNGEERAKGNILERFSAQQFPDLHSELNLSSLELGDSALYFCASSVALAPYNEQFFGPGTRLTVL.

The gene calls are TRBV24-1 and TRBJ1-1; D not resolved. This CDR3 has 13 amino acids. Germline V gives CDR1 KGHDR, CDR2 SFDVKD. V gave up 5 bases and J gave up 0 bases, with 6 bases separating them. As DNA, the CDR3 is TGTGCCACCAGTGGACCGATGAACACTGAAGCTTTCTTT. It codes for CATSGPMNTEAFF.

This clone was observed a handful of times. CDR3 in amino acids: CASSYRDRVSQPQHF. The DNA for the CDR3 is TGTGCCAGCAGCTACCGGGACAGAGTAAGTCAGCCCCAGCATTTT. The chain has TRBV5-6 and TRBJ1-5; 7 positions match TRBD1. Germline V gene lookup returns CDR1 SGHDT and CDR2 YYEEEE. The CDR3 sequence is 15 residues long. The V segment lost 3 bases and the J segment 6 bases; nucleotides outside the gene matches: 9. Combining the CDR3 with reference TRBV5-6 and TRBJ1-5 gives the whole variable domain DAGVTQSPTHLIKTRGQQVTLRCSPKSGHDTVSWYQQALGQGPQFIFQYYEEEERQRGNFPDRFSGHQFPNYSSELNVNALLLGDSALYLCASSYRDRVSQPQHFGDGTRLSIL.

The chain combines TRBV28 with TRBJ1-3, with 8 bases that match TRBD1. V was pared by 5 bases and J by 4 bases, with 16 bases of the junction left unmatched. The CDR3 has 18 amino acids. The germline gives CDR1 MDHEN, CDR2 SYDVKM. The CDR3 protein is CASSLTPPDRVKGNTIYF. CDR3 nucleotide sequence: TGTGCCAGCAGTCTTACACCACCGGACAGGGTTAAAGGAAACACCATATATTTT.

This chain connects TRBV10-2 to TRBJ1-2, with D perhaps matching TRBD1 (5 bases). Trimming cost V 4 bases and J 2 bases, with 8 bases left between them. This CDR3 comprises 13 residues. Germline V lookup: CDR1 WSHSY, CDR2 SAAADI. The CDR3 bases are TGCGCCAGCAGTGGCAGGGCCAACTATGGCTACACCTTC. Its translation is CASSGRANYGYTF.

This chain joins TRBV19 and TRBJ1-2, with a tentative D call TRBD1 (6 bases). Trimming took 8 bases from V and 4 from J, leaving 20 bases between them. The length of the CDR3 is 15 residues. Germline-derived CDR1 and CDR2 are LNHDA and SQIVND (reference sequence). DNA of the CDR3: TGTGCCAGTGGTACAATCGGGGGCGGAGGCTATGGCTACACCTTC. It yields the protein CASGTIGGGGYGYTF.

This clone is a singleton in its sample. The rearrangement links TRBV27 to TRBJ2-7; 7 positions match TRBD2. Germline values: CDR1 MNHEY, CDR2 SMNVEV (reference sequence). The CDR3 has 14 residues. V lost 6 bases and J lost 3; bases outside the gene matches: 8. The CDR3 sequence is CASSSRGGYYEQYF. CDR3 sequence (DNA): TGTGCCAGCAGCTCCCGGGGAGGGTACTACGAGCAGTACTTC.

The chain couples TRBV7-8 to TRBJ1-5, with 9 bases lining up with TRBD1. The CDR3 contains 16 residues. V shed 5 bases and J 4 bases; nucleotides not matched to a gene: 9. Germline values: CDR1 SGHVS, CDR2 FQNEAQ. The CDR3 region is CASSLHPQGANQPQHF. In DNA, the CDR3 is TGTGCCAGCAGCCTCCACCCACAGGGGGCGAATCAGCCCCAGCATTTT.

The chain has TRBV30 and TRBJ1-4; D perhaps matches TRBD1 (5 bases). V lost 2 bases and J lost 6, with 25 bases in between. This CDR3 comprises 18 residues. Per germline, CDR1 GTSNPN and CDR2 SVGIG (reference sequence). CDR3 DNA: TGTGCCTGGAGTAACCTGGGGGGACTCATTAGCTCGTATGAAAAACTGTTTTTT. This codes for CAWSNLGGLISSYEKLFF. Drawing the rest from reference TRBV30 and TRBJ1-4, the complete variable domain is SQTIHQWPATLVQPVGSPLSLECTVEGTSNPNLYWYRQAAGRGLQLLFYSVGIGQISSEVPQNLSASRPQDRQFILSSKKLLLSDSGFYLCAWSNLGGLISSYEKLFFGSGTQLSVL.

The CDR3 loop is CASSLWGNYGYTF. Here the CDR3 DNA reads TGTGCCAGCAGTTTATGGGGGAACTATGGCTACACCTTC. The rearrangement uses TRBV28 and TRBJ1-2; D is undetermined. The CDR3 length is 13 residues. Looked up from germline, CDR1 is MDHEN and CDR2 is SYDVKM. V was pared by 0 bases and J by 2 bases, with 4 bases between.

This chain joins TRBV6-6 and TRBJ2-7; D is ambiguous. V was pared by 6 bases and J by 1 base, with 7 bases between. The germline CDR1 and CDR2 sequences are MNHNY and SVGAGI (reference sequence). The CDR3 runs to 12 residues. CDR3 DNA sequence: TGTGCCAGCAGATCTTGGTCCTACGAGCAGTACTTC. Translating gives CASRSWSYEQYF.

The chain has TRBV6-2 or TRBV6-3 and TRBJ2-6, with D perhaps assigned TRBD1 or TRBD2 (5 bases each). This CDR3 is 17 amino acids long. Germline V gives CDR1 MNHEY, CDR2 SVGEGT. With 6 bases removed from V and 0 bases from J, the gap between germline ends came to 15 bases. In nucleotides, the CDR3 is TGTGCCAGCAGCCCTACGGGACGGAGCTCTGGGGCCAACGTCCTGACTTTC. Residues: CASSPTGRSSGANVLTF.

The DNA of the CDR3 is TGTGCCAGCAGTCCCCGGACCGCTCCCTATGGCTACACCTTC. Translated, it gives CASSPRTAPYGYTF. The chain joins TRBV6-5 to TRBJ1-2; D gene unclear. The V end was cut by 5 bases, the J end by 4 bases, with 14 bases between. Germline V gene sequence: CDR1 MNHEY, CDR2 SVGAGI. The CDR3 covers 14 residues.

V usage is TRBV7-9 and J usage is TRBJ1-4; D possibly corresponds to TRBD1 (5 bases). V was cut by 8 bases and J by 4 bases, with 11 bases left in between. Per the germline V gene, CDR1 is SEHNR and CDR2 is FQNEAQ (reference sequence). The CDR3 is 13 residues long. The chain's CDR3 is CASERQFNEKLFF. CDR3 nucleotides: TGTGCCAGCGAAAGACAGTTTAATGAAAAACTGTTTTTT. Drawing the rest from reference TRBV7-9 and TRBJ1-4, the complete variable domain is DTGVSQNPRHKITKRGQNVTFRCDPISEHNRLYWYRQTLGQGPEFLTYFQNEAQLEKSRLLSDRFSAERPKGSFSTLEIQRTEQGDSAMYLCASERQFNEKLFFGSGTQLSVL.

The chain has TRBV15 and TRBJ1-3; no firm D call. This CDR3 spans 14 amino acids. With 1 base removed from V and 0 bases from J, the gap between germline ends came to 4 bases. Germline assignment: CDR1 LNHNV and CDR2 YYDKDF (reference sequence). CDR3 amino acids: CATSRGGSGNTIYF. DNA of the CDR3: TGTGCCACCAGCAGAGGAGGCTCTGGAAACACCATATATTTT.

The sample holds one count of this clone. The V call is TRBV27, the J call TRBJ2-4; D not certain. Germline loops: CDR1 MNHEY, CDR2 SMNVEV (reference sequence). The CDR3 runs 15 residues. V gave up 3 bases and J gave up 1 base, with 10 bases separating them. In DNA form, the CDR3 reads TGTGCCAGCAGTTTTTCCTCGTCGGCCAAAAACATTCAGTACTTC. It encodes CASSFSSSAKNIQYF.

This chain connects TRBV24-1 to TRBJ2-1; 8 bases are shared with TRBD1. CDR1 is KGHDR and CDR2 is SFDVKD in the germline V gene. The V gene end was trimmed by 7 bases and the J gene end by 7 bases; junction bases not matched to a gene: 17. This CDR3 region has 17 residues. The CDR3 spells CATSSTRTGKLGNEQFF. The CDR3 nucleotides are TGTGCCACCAGCTCGACCAGGACAGGGAAGTTAGGTAATGAGCAGTTCTTC.

The chain uses TRBV28 and TRBJ2-3; 9 nucleotides agree with TRBD2. J gave up 2 bases and V 7 bases, and 13 bases lay outside the gene matches. Germline V gives CDR1 MDHEN, CDR2 SYDVKM. There are 17 residues in the CDR3. The CDR3 nucleotides read TGTGCCAGCACCACGTTAGCGGGGGCCCACTACACAGATACGCAGTATTTT. Amino acids: CASTTLAGAHYTDTQYF.

V gene TRBV19 combines with J gene TRBJ1-2; D not resolved. V lost 1 base, J lost 8 bases, and 8 bases lay in between. The CDR3 loop spans 12 amino acids. CDR1 and CDR2 (germline): LNHDA, SQIVND (reference sequence). As DNA, the CDR3 is TGTGCCAGTAGTATAGGAACAACGGGCTACACCTTC. It specifies CASSIGTTGYTF.

This chain links TRBV19 with TRBJ1-5; TRBD1 aligns across 9 bases. Trimming removed 3 bases from V and 0 bases from J; junction bases left unmatched: 6. This CDR3 is 17 amino acids long. CDR1 is LNHDA and CDR2 is SQIVND in the germline V gene (reference sequence). The CDR3 loop is CASSMGTGIDSNQPQHF. The CDR3 DNA reads TGTGCCAGTAGTATGGGGACAGGGATTGATAGCAATCAGCCCCAGCATTTT.

V gene TRBV2 combines with J gene TRBJ1-2, with D possibly TRBD1 on 6 matching bases. Deletions cut 4 bases from V and 0 bases from J, with 15 bases between. The CDR3 loop spans 16 amino acids. CDR1 SNHLY and CDR2 FYNNEI come from the germline V gene. The CDR3 nucleotides are TGTGCCAGCAGTGCGATAGACAGGCCCACTAACTATGGCTACACCTTC. This gives the protein CASSAIDRPTNYGYTF.

The genes are TRBV15 and TRBJ2-7, with D perhaps TRBD2 (6 bases). Germline V gene lookup returns CDR1 LNHNV and CDR2 YYDKDF (reference sequence). Trimming removed 3 bases at V and 3 bases at J, with 15 bases between. This CDR3 region has 15 residues. This CDR3 reads CATSSGPGLYYEQYV. The DNA of the CDR3 is TGTGCCACCAGCAGCGGACCGGGACTCTACTACGAGCAGTACGTC.